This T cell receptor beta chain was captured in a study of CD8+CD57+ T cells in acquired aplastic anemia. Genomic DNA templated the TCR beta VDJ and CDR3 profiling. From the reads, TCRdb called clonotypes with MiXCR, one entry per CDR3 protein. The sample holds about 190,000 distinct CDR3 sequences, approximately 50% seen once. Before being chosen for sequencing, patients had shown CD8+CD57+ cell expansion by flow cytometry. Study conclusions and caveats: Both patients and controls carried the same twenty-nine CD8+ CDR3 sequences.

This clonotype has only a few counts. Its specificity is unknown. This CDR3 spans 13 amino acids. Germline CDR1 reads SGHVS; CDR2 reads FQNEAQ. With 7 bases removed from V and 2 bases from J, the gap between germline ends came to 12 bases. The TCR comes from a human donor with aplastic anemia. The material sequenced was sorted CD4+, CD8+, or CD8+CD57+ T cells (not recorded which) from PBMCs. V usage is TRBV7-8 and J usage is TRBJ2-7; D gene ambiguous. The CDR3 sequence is CASTPVGTYEQYF. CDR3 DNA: TGTGCCAGCACCCCCGTGGGTACCTACGAGCAGTACTTC.